These 29 T cell receptor beta chains were sequenced from one sample in a study of glioma-infiltrating T cells. TCR alpha and beta CDR3 regions were amplified from RNA using iRepertoire nested multiplex PCR. MiXCR, run by TCRdb on the multiplex PCR reads, gives a single entry per CDR3 protein. The repertoire consists of some 190,000 distinct CDR3 sequences, with more than 25% occurring once and the leading ten covering about 19%. Input material: glioma tissue, nonneoplastic brain tissue, or PBMCs (not recorded which). The receptors stem from a human donor with low-grade glioma or glioblastoma, undergoing nonglioma brain surgery, or in good health (not recorded which).

In the case of this clonotype: Possible read error: a much larger clone is one base away. The rearrangement uses TRBV10-3 and TRBJ2-5; 7 positions match TRBD2. This CDR3 comprises 13 residues. CDR1 and CDR2 (germline): ENHRY, SYGVKD. CDR3: CAISDLAEETEYF. The DNA for the CDR3 is TGTGCCATCAGTGACCTAGCGGAAGAGACCGAGTACTTC.

This clonotype was recorded at least ten times. The chain combines TRBV6-1 with TRBJ2-1; 9 bases fit TRBD1. Germline V gives CDR1 MNHNS, CDR2 SASEGT. The CDR3 has 14 residues. V was clipped by 8 bases and J by 8 bases; unmatched bases: 10. The CDR3 sequence is CASQKDRGIDEQFF. DNA of the CDR3: TGTGCCAGCCAAAAGGACAGGGGAATCGATGAGCAGTTCTTC.

Regarding this clonotype: This may stem from a read error, because a much larger clone lies one nucleotide away. The chain carries TRBV4-1 and TRBJ2-7, with TRBD2 matching over 8 bases. V shed 0 bases and J 2 bases; nucleotides not matched to a gene: 15. Germline-derived CDR1 and CDR2 are MGHRA and YSYEKL. This CDR3 region has 19 residues. This CDR3 reads CASSQEPGLVGEAAYEQYF. CDR3 nucleotides: TGCGCCAGCAGCCAAGAACCGGGACTAGTGGGAGAGGCCGCCTACGAGCAGTACTTC.

As for this clonotype: A read error may be the cause here, since a much bigger clone is one base away. This chain joins TRBV11-1 and TRBJ2-7, with 7 bases matching TRBD1. Germline V gene data show CDR1 as SGHAT and CDR2 as FQDESV (reference sequence). The CDR3 sequence is 14 residues long. The CDR3 here is CASSFGQVPYERYF. As DNA, the CDR3 is TGTGCCAGCAGCTTCGGACAGGTCCCCTACGAGCGGTACTTC.

CDR3 DNA sequence: TGCGCCAGCAGCGGACAACAGGGGGCTAGCGAGACCCAGTACTTC. It specifies CASSGQQGASETQYF. The J gene is TRBJ2-5, the V gene TRBV5-1; 9 bases fit TRBD1. Germline V gene sequence: CDR1 SGHRS, CDR2 YFSETQ. The CDR3 runs 15 residues. V gave up 4 bases and J gave up 5 bases; unmatched junction bases: 9.

This clonotype appeared a single time. The junction shows a germline mismatch at one end, possibly a read error. The chain couples TRBV7-9 to TRBJ2-7; possible D gene TRBD2, 6 bases. CDR3 length: 13 residues. Germline V gene lookup returns CDR1 SEHNR and CDR2 FQNEAQ (reference sequence). This chain's CDR3 is CAGSRRLGPERYF. In DNA, the CDR3 is TGTGCCGGCAGCAGGAGACTAGGTCCCGAGCGGTACTTC.

In its sample, this clonotype was seen many times. The CDR3 DNA reads as TGTGCCAGCAGCGCAGGGGGTTGGGAGACCCAGTACTTC. Translated, it gives CASSAGGWETQYF. The J gene is TRBJ2-5, the V gene TRBV6-1; TRBD1 matches at 7 bases. Germline CDR1 is MNHNS and CDR2 is SASEGT. Trimming removed 6 bases from V and 5 bases from J; junction bases left unmatched: 6. The length of the CDR3 is 13 residues.

The genes are TRBV19 and TRBJ1-5, with D possibly matching TRBD1 (5 bases). The germline V gene has CDR1 LNHDA and CDR2 SQIVND (reference sequence). The CDR3 extends over 15 amino acids. Trimming took off 1 base at V and 5 bases at J, with 12 bases between the two ends. For the CDR3, the DNA is TGTGCCAGTAGTATAGGAGTCCAGGGTGATCAGCCCCAGCATTTT. Translation gives CASSIGVQGDQPQHF.

Turning to this clonotype: Germline and junction disagree at one end, which may indicate a read error. CDR3 DNA: TGTGCCATCAGCCAAACCACAGATACGCAGTATTTT. It yields the protein CAISQTTDTQYF. The rearrangement joins TRBV4-2 to TRBJ2-3; D remains ambiguous. Germline CDR1 is LGHNA and CDR2 is YNFKEQ. The CDR3 covers 12 residues.

This clonotype was seen many times. The chain employs TRBV7-6 and TRBJ2-2; D is unclear. Trimming removed 0 bases at V and 2 bases at J, with 4 bases between. Per germline, CDR1 SGHVS and CDR2 FNYEAQ. The CDR3 loop spans 14 amino acids. CDR3 region: CASSLAINTGELFF. The DNA for the CDR3 is TGTGCCAGCAGCTTAGCGATAAACACCGGGGAGCTGTTTTTT.

V gene TRBV6-2 or TRBV6-3 combines with J gene TRBJ2-2; perhaps TRBD2 as D (6 bases). This CDR3 region has 15 residues. Between the trimmed V and J ends, which lost 8 bases and 0 bases, there was a span of 13 bases. Germline V gene sequence: CDR1 MNHEY, CDR2 SVGEGT. CDR3 sequence: CASGLGGSNTGELFF. Written as DNA, the CDR3 is TGTGCCAGCGGTCTGGGGGGATCGAACACCGGGGAGCTGTTTTTT.

This clonotype was detected ten times or more. The chain employs TRBV6-2 or TRBV6-3 and TRBJ2-1; TRBD2 matches 8 bases. The CDR3 length is 17 residues. The ends lost 2 bases at V and 6 bases at J; junction bases unmatched: 12. Germline loops: CDR1 MNHEY, CDR2 SVGEGT. The CDR3 here is CASSYGRTREAANEQFF. The CDR3 DNA reads as TGTGCCAGCAGTTACGGACGGACGCGGGAGGCGGCCAATGAGCAGTTCTTC.

This clonotype showed up just once. The chain links TRBV20-1 to TRBJ2-7, with TRBD2 as a possible D gene (6 bases). Germline V gene lookup returns CDR1 DFQATT and CDR2 SNEGSKA (reference sequence). This CDR3 has 14 amino acids. The CDR3 spells CGPKGLASSYEQYF. Here the CDR3 DNA reads TGCGGTCCAAAGGGACTGGCAAGTTCCTACGAGCAGTACTTC.

The chain links TRBV10-3 to TRBJ2-2; D ambiguous. The ends were cut back, 6 bases at V and 3 bases at J, with 14 bases in the middle. The CDR3 has 15 residues. CDR1 is ENHRY, CDR2 SYGVKD, per germline. The CDR3 DNA is TGTGCCATCAGAGGCGCAAATCTGGACACCGGGGAGCTGTTTTTT. Translating it yields CAIRGANLDTGELFF.

As to this clonotype: Given a much more abundant clone one base away, this may be a read error. The genes are TRBV7-3 and TRBJ2-7; 10 bases fit TRBD2. Germline V gene lookup returns CDR1 SGHTA and CDR2 FQGTGA. This CDR3 has 15 amino acids. Trimming cost V 5 bases and J 1 base; bases outside gene matches: 5. Here the CDR3 DNA reads TGTGCCAGCAGCCCCGAACTAGCGGGGTCCTACGAGCAGTACTTC. Its protein is CASSPELAGSYEQYF.

Ten or more counts support this clonotype. The chain joins TRBV7-2 to TRBJ1-1; 9 positions agree with TRBD1. The CDR3 loop spans 15 amino acids. Germline V lookup: CDR1 SGHTA, CDR2 FQGNSA. Trimming cost V 5 bases and J 4 bases; bases outside gene matches: 8. The CDR3 protein is CASSTRTGVTTEAFF. DNA for the CDR3: TGTGCCAGCAGCACACGGACAGGGGTTACCACTGAAGCTTTCTTT.

This chain uses TRBV20-1 with TRBJ2-7, with TRBD1 as a possible D gene (5 bases). The germline V gene has CDR1 DFQATT and CDR2 SNEGSKA (reference sequence). The V end lost 5 bases, the J end lost 0 bases, and 8 bases lay between the germline ends. The CDR3 spans 12 residues. This CDR3 reads CSALQDSYEQYF. In nucleotides, the CDR3 is TGCAGTGCTCTACAGGACTCCTACGAGCAGTACTTC.

This clonotype was counted ten times or more. The chain is built from TRBV15 and TRBJ2-5; tentative D call: TRBD2 (5 bases). Trimming took 5 bases from V and 6 from J, leaving 10 bases between them. This CDR3 is built from 12 residues. Germline CDR1 is LNHNV and CDR2 is YYDKDF (reference sequence). The CDR3 is CATSGSLKTQYF. The CDR3 coding sequence is TGTGCCACCAGCGGGAGCCTCAAGACCCAGTACTTC.

For this clonotype: Here the CDR3 omits its conserved ending phenylalanine or tryptophan, so a read error is the likely source. J is TRBJ2-3 and V is TRBV25-1, with 7 nucleotides matching TRBD1. Germline CDR1 and CDR2: MGHDK and SYGVNS. The CDR3 runs 13 residues. Written as DNA, the CDR3 is TGTGACAGCAGTGACAGGGAGTTGGATACGCAGTATTCT. Translation gives CDSSDRELDTQYS.

The chain links TRBV30 to TRBJ2-1; no firm D call. V was trimmed by 5 bases and J by 8 bases, leaving 10 bases between them. The CDR3 spans 11 residues. Germline V gene data show CDR1 as GTSNPN and CDR2 as SVGIG (reference sequence). The CDR3 nucleotides are TGTGCCTGGGGTGGGTACGATGAGCAGTTCTTC. Translated: CAWGGYDEQFF. The full variable domain, its missing parts supplied by reference TRBV30 and TRBJ2-1, is SQTIHQWPATLVQPVGSPLSLECTVEGTSNPNLYWYRQAAGRGLQLLFYSVGIGQISSEVPQNLSASRPQDRQFILSSKKLLLSDSGFYLCAWGGYDEQFFGPGTRLTVL.

The table lists this clonotype with many counts. The J gene is TRBJ1-1, the V gene TRBV20-1, with D hard to call. Trimming pared 3 bases from V and 4 bases from J, leaving 15 bases between. The CDR3 loop spans 14 amino acids. Germline CDR1 and CDR2: DFQATT and SNEGSKA (reference sequence). CDR3 coding DNA: TGCAGTGCTAGTATGGAGGGAGTGGGCACTGAAGCTTTCTTT. This gives the protein CSASMEGVGTEAFF.

This clonotype was seen repeatedly, ten times or more. The chain uses TRBV28 and TRBJ2-3; D unclear. The germline gives CDR1 MDHEN, CDR2 SYDVKM. CDR3 size: 13 residues. V gave up 6 bases and J gave up 3 bases, with 10 bases separating them. The chain's CDR3 is CASSRMETDTQYF. Written as DNA, the CDR3 is TGTGCCAGCAGCCGCATGGAGACAGATACGCAGTATTTT.

In this sample, this clonotype turned up many times. The chain combines TRBV6-1 with TRBJ2-7; 9 nucleotides agree with TRBD2. The CDR3 loop spans 14 amino acids. CDR1 is MNHNS and CDR2 is SASEGT in the germline V gene. Trimming took 2 bases from V and 4 from J; bases not matched to a gene: 3. Here the CDR3 reads CASSELAGTYEQYF. The CDR3 nucleotides read TGTGCCAGCAGTGAACTAGCGGGAACGTACGAGCAGTACTTC.

This clonotype turned up a few times. The genes are TRBV18 and TRBJ1-2; D is perhaps TRBD1 (5 bases). The V and J ends lost 4 bases and 4 bases respectively, with 19 bases between them. The CDR3 loop spans 16 amino acids. Germline CDR1 is KGHSH and CDR2 is LQKENI. CDR3 loop: CASSRGLLAEGYGYTF. As DNA, the CDR3 is TGTGCCAGCTCACGGGGACTGCTTGCTGAGGGCTATGGCTACACCTTC. Based on the CDR3 plus reference TRBV18 and TRBJ1-2, the full variable domain is NAGVMQNPRHLVRRRGQEARLRCSPMKGHSHVYWYRQLPEEGLKFMVYLQKENIIDESGMPKERFSAEFPKEGPSILRIQQVVRGDSAAYFCASSRGLLAEGYGYTFGSGTRLTVV.

Concerning this clonotype: Compared with germline, one end of the junction differs, possibly owing to a read error. V gene TRBV6-1 combines with J gene TRBJ2-7; possibly TRBD1 or TRBD2 for D (5 bases each). The CDR3 consists of 14 residues. Germline V gene data show CDR1 as MNHNS and CDR2 as SASEGT. In DNA form, the CDR3 reads TGTGCCAGTAGTACCGGGACCCTTATCTACGGGCAGTACTTC. This encodes CASSTGTLIYGQYF.

This clonotype was detected a few times. The chain links TRBV5-4 to TRBJ2-7, with D tentatively TRBD2 (5 bases). Germline values: CDR1 SGHNT, CDR2 YYREEE (reference sequence). The CDR3 length is 13 residues. The V and J ends lost 9 bases and 2 bases respectively, with 15 bases between them. The CDR3 sequence: CATQISGAYEQYF. The CDR3 DNA reads TGTGCCACCCAAATAAGCGGCGCCTACGAGCAGTACTTC.

This clonotype was picked up many times. The chain uses TRBV6-1 and TRBJ1-6; 7 bases match TRBD1. This CDR3 has 15 residues. The trim removed 6 bases at V and 10 bases at J, leaving 12 bases unmatched. Per the germline V gene, CDR1 is MNHNS and CDR2 is SASEGT. The CDR3 DNA is TGTGCCAGCAGCCGCAAGGGGACAGTCGAATCACCCCTCCACTTT. It is translated as CASSRKGTVESPLHF.

In its sample, this clonotype was seen many times. The genes are TRBV6-6 and TRBJ2-1, with D perhaps TRBD2 (5 bases). The ends were cut back, 1 base at V and 6 bases at J, with 13 bases in the middle. Germline loops: CDR1 MNHNY, CDR2 SVGAGI (reference sequence). The CDR3 sequence is 15 residues long. This chain's CDR3 is CASSYWRVNSNEQFF. The CDR3 DNA sequence: TGTGCCAGCAGTTACTGGCGGGTAAATAGCAATGAGCAGTTCTTC.

This clonotype was observed at least ten times. J is TRBJ1-3 and V is TRBV4-1, with D unresolved. V shed 0 bases and J shed 3 bases, with 3 bases lying between them. The CDR3 contains 13 residues. From germline, CDR1 is MGHRA and CDR2 YSYEKL. DNA for the CDR3: TGCGCCAGCAGCCAAGAAAATGGAAACACCATATATTTT. Amino acids: CASSQENGNTIYF.